Sequencing of this T cell receptor (beta chain) was carried out in a study of blood T cell repertoires in COVID-19. Study-wide context: Italy, Spain and the United States were the sources of the convalescent and acute COVID-19 samples. From T cells, B-cell-depleted T cells, or PBMCs came the material, which was cDNA or gDNA.

The CDR3 has 19 residues. Trimming cost V 1 base and J 2 bases; bases outside gene matches: 11. Germline CDR1 and CDR2: SEHNR and FQNEAQ (reference sequence). In the authors' methods: Cell counts per sample came from amplifying reference gene primers. The protocol was immunoSEQ multiplex PCR, while the TCRdb copy is restricted to in-frame clones and leaves out a portion. The DNA was the basis for D and trimming; V, J and clone size are from that table. The data contain 50,000 or so clones, around 84% of them singletons. The chain couples TRBV7-9 to TRBJ2-1; the match to TRBD2 covers 10 bases. Sequenced material: peripheral blood. The receptor was isolated from a man between 65 and 85 years old with acute or convalescent COVID-19. CDR3 DNA sequence: TGTGCCAGCAGCTTAGTTTTTAGCGGGAGGACGTTAGCCTACAATGAGCAGTTCTTC. Translated, it gives CASSLVFSGRTLAYNEQFF.